This TCR beta chain comes out of a study of T cell responses to AZD1222 COVID-19 vaccine. Study conclusions and caveats: Rises in breadth and depth of Spike-specific TCRs came after two AZD1222 doses. Among AZD1222 vaccinees, only 5 or 6 were seropositive at baseline. In the spike-specific TCR repertoire, nearly half reportedly target unmutated variant regions.

This clone was seen just once. Its target is not known. Pooled samples include second doses given at about 4 or 12 weeks. Sequencing was performed with immunoSEQ multiplex PCR; in TCRdb, only in-frame clones are kept and a portion is missing. Found here are approximately 110,000 clones, 85% of them singletons; the top ten hold 4.4%. Germline assignment: CDR1 SGHDN and CDR2 FVKESK. This CDR3 contains 16 residues. Trimming shortened V by 0 bases and J by 6 bases, and 14 bases separated the two germline ends. The sequencing here drew on peripheral blood, taken 28 days after the second AZD1222 dose. This chain joins TRBV14 and TRBJ1-4; TRBD1 might be the D (6 bases). This sequence was found in an adult who received the AZD1222 COVID-19 vaccine. The CDR3 nucleotides read TGTGCCAGCAGCCAAGATGGTATGGGGGGCGATGAAAAACTGTTTTTT. This codes for CASSQDGMGGDEKLFF.